The 5 T cell receptor beta chains below come from one sample, sequenced in a study of beta chain features in type 1 diabetes. Investigators reverse transcribed all isolated RNA, so they sequenced expressed TCRB transcripts. Using immunoSEQ multiplex PCR, the repertoire was profiled, and TCRdb retains in-frame clones only, with some absent. This sample has about 15,000 clones, with approximately 40% found just once. The sample taken for sequencing was stem cell memory CD4+ T cells from blood. The receptors were gathered from a woman in her thirties or forties in good health.

The chain employs TRBV19 and TRBJ2-5, with 9 nucleotides matching TRBD1. Looked up from germline, CDR1 is LNHDA and CDR2 is SQIVND (reference sequence). This CDR3 comprises 17 residues. Trimming cost V 3 bases and J 4 bases; bases outside gene matches: 12. The CDR3, as DNA: TGTGCCAGTAGTATCGTTCTTAGGACAGGGGCAGGAGAGACCCAGTACTTC. As protein: CASSIVLRTGAGETQYF.

The chain is built from TRBV5-4 and TRBJ2-2, with 9 bases lining up with TRBD1. Germline assignment: CDR1 SGHNT and CDR2 YYREEE (reference sequence). Trimming cost V 4 bases and J 4 bases; bases outside gene matches: 5. This CDR3 region has 15 residues. The CDR3 sequence is CASSIQGAPTGELFF. DNA for the CDR3: TGTGCCAGCAGCATACAGGGGGCGCCCACCGGGGAGCTGTTTTTT.

The rearrangement links TRBV5-1 to TRBJ2-7, with D possibly being TRBD1 (6 bases). The CDR3 is 14 residues long. Germline CDR1 SGHRS, CDR2 YFSETQ. The V end lost 3 bases, the J end lost 3 bases, and 13 bases lay between the germline ends. CDR3 coding DNA: TGCGCCAGCAGCTCGGGGAAGGACAGCTACGAGCAGTACTTC. Translated: CASSSGKDSYEQYF. Together with reference TRBV5-1 and TRBJ2-7, the CDR3 gives the full variable domain: KAGVTQTPRYLIKTRGQQVTLSCSPISGHRSVSWYQQTPGQGLQFLFEYFSETQRNKGNFPGRFSGRQFSNSRSEMNVSTLELGDSALYLCASSSGKDSYEQYFGPGTRLTVT.

This clone was seen a handful of times. The chain is built from TRBV7-2 and TRBJ1-2, with unresolved D. Trimming shortened V by 5 bases and J by 8 bases, and 15 bases separated the two germline ends. The CDR3 spans 13 residues. The germline gives CDR1 SGHTA, CDR2 FQGNSA. Here the CDR3 reads CASSPYMAGGYTF. Here the CDR3 DNA reads TGTGCCAGCAGCCCGTATATGGCGGGGGGCTACACCTTC.

This chain links TRBV7-2 with TRBJ1-1, with D uncertain. In germline, CDR1 is SGHTA, CDR2 FQGNSA. The CDR3 runs 14 residues. The germline V and J ends were trimmed by 3 bases and 0 bases, with 8 bases remaining between them. The CDR3 DNA reads TGTGCCAGCAGCTTGGACGGGATGAACACTGAAGCTTTCTTT. Protein product: CASSLDGMNTEAFF.